This TCR beta chain was sequenced for a study of regulatory T cells in long-lasting Graves disease. Time point of the sample: persistent/refractory GD, antithyroid drugs over 5 years with positive TRAb. PBMCs were the source of the RNA used for TCR sequencing. In germline, CDR1 is LNHDA, CDR2 SQIVND (reference sequence). V gave up 5 bases and J gave up 6 bases, with 13 bases separating them. This CDR3 contains 14 residues. This clonotype was counted a few times. Arm-PCR with iRepertoire HTBI primers amplified the CDR3 regions for these TCR beta libraries. Via MiXCR, TCRdb re-called the multiplex PCR reads, giving one row per CDR3 protein. The sample carries around 450,000 distinct CDR3 sequences, roughly 21% recorded once.

This rearrangement joins TRBV19 to TRBJ1-4; D gene unclear. This sequence originates from a female donor with Graves disease. Here the sequenced sample was peripheral blood mononuclear cells (PBMCs), taken when the disease was refractory, from a patient treated with antithyroid drugs. The CDR3 coding sequence is TGTGCCAGTAGTCCGGGAGGGTTGGATGAAAAACTGTTTTTT. This codes for CASSPGGLDEKLFF.